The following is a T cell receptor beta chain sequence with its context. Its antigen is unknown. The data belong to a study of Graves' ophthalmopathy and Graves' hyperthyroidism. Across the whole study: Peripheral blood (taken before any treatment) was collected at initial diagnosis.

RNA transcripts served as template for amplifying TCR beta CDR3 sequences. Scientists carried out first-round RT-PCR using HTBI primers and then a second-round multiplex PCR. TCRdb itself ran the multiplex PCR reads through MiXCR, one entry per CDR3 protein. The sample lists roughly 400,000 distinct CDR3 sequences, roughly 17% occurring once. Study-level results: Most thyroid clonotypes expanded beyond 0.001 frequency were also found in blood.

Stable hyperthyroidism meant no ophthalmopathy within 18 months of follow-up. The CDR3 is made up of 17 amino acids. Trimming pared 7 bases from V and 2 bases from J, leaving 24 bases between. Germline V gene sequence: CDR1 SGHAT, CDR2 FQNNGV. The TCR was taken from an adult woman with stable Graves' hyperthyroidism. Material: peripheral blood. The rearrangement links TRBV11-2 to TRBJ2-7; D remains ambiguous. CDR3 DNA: TGTGCCAGCAAACCAGCCCTATATAAAGGTGGGGCCTACGAGCAGTACTTC. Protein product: CASKPALYKGGAYEQYF. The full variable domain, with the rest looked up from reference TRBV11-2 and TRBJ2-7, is EAGVAQSPRYKIIEKRQSVAFWCNPISGHATLYWYQQILGQGPKLLIQFQNNGVVDDSQLPKDRFSAERLKGVDSTLKIQPAKLEDSAVYLCASKPALYKGGAYEQYFGPGTRLTVT.